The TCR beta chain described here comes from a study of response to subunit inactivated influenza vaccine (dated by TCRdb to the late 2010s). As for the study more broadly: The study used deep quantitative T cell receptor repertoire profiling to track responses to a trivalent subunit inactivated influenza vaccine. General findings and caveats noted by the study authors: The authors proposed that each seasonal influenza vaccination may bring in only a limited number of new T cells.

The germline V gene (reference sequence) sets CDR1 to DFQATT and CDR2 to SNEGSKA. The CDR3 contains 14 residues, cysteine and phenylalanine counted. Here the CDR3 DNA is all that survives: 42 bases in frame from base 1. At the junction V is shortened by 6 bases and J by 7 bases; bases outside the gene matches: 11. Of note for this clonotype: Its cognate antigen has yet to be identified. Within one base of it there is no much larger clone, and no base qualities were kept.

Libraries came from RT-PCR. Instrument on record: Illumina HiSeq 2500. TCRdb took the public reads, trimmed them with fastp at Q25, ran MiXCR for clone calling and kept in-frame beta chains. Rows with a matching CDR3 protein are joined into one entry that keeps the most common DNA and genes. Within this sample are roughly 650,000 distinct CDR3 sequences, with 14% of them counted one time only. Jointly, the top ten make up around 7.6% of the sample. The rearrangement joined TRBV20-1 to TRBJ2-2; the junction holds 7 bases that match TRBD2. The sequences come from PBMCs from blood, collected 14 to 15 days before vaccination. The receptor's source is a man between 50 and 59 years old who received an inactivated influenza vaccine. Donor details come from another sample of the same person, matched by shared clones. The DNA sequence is TGCAGTGCCACTCGGAGCGGGACGGTCGGGGAGCTGTTTTTT. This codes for CSATRSGTVGELFF.